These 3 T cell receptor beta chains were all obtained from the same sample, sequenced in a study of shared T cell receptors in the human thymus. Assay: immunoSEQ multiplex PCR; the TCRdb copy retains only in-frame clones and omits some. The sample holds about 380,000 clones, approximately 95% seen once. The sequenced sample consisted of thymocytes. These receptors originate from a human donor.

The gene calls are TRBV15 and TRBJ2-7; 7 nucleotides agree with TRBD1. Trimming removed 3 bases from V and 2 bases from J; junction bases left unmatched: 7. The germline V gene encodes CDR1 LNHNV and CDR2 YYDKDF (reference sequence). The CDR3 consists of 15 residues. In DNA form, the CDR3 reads TGTGCCACCAGCAGGGACAGGTGGTCTACCTACGAGCAGTACTTC. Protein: CATSRDRWSTYEQYF.

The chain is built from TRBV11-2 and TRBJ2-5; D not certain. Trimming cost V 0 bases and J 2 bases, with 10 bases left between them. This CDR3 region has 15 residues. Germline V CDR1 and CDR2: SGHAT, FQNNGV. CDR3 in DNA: TGTGCCAGCAGCTTAGAGACCCAGGCACAAGAGACCCAGTACTTC. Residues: CASSLETQAQETQYF. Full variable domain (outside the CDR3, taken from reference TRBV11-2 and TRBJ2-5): EAGVAQSPRYKIIEKRQSVAFWCNPISGHATLYWYQQILGQGPKLLIQFQNNGVVDDSQLPKDRFSAERLKGVDSTLKIQPAKLEDSAVYLCASSLETQAQETQYFGPGTRLLVL.

The CDR3 loop reads CASSRTLYEQYF. The CDR3 bases are TGTGCCAGCAGTCGGACCCTCTACGAGCAGTACTTC. The chain combines TRBV6-1 with TRBJ2-7; D is unclear. The CDR3 runs 12 residues. V was pared by 5 bases and J by 3 bases, with 8 bases between. The germline gives CDR1 MNHNS, CDR2 SASEGT.